This T cell receptor beta chain is from a study of T cell repertoires in cytomegalovirus infection. Whole-study context: Matching HLA type, along with CMV infection, was indicated by public TCR beta signatures.

This CDR3 region has 12 residues. Trimming shortened V by 6 bases and J by 6 bases, and 9 bases separated the two germline ends. TCRdb recomputed calls from the reads with MiXCR, one row per CDR3 protein. The sample records roughly 7,900 distinct CDR3 sequences, less than 70% being singletons. Study-wide points: There were HLA-C-restricted CMV-specific TCR beta clonotypes dominating the ex vivo response.

With respect to this clonotype: Its antigen remains unidentified.

Material for sequencing was PBMCs, sequenced either directly or after in vitro stimulation (not recorded which). The source of this sequence is a human donor in good health (CMV status not recorded). Some clones in this sample may be carry-over from other donors' samples. The rearrangement joins TRBV12-3 or TRBV12-4 to TRBJ1-5; TRBD1 is a possible D gene (6 bases). As DNA, the CDR3 is TGTGCCAGCAGCGGGGGGCCTCAGCCCCAGCATTTT. Translated: CASSGGPQPQHF.